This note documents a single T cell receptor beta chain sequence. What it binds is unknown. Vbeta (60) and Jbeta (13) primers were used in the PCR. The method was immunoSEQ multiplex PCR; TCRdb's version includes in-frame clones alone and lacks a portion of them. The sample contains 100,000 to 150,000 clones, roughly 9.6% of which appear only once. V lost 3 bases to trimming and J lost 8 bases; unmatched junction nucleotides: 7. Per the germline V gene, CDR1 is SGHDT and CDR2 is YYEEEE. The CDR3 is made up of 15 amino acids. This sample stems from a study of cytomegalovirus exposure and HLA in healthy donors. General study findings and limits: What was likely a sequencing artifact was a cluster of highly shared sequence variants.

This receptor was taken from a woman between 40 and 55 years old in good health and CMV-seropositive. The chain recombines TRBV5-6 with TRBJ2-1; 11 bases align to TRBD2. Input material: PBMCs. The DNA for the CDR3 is TGTGCCAGCAGCTCCTTAGCGGGGGGGCCCTATGAGCAGTTCTTC. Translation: CASSSLAGGPYEQFF.